One sample yielded the 13 T cell receptor beta chains listed below, sequenced in a study of long-term antiretroviral therapy in people with HIV (dated 2022 in TCRdb). The immunoSEQ hsTCRB v3.0 assay was used at survey level resolution for TRB variable region sequencing. TCRdb mirrors the immuneACCESS table, restricted to in-frame sequences. Some clones are absent from its copies; in checked studies, under half trace to an unresolved V gene, and the reason for the others is unknown. This sample lists about 16,000 clones; approximately 90% were detected once. The top ten clones comprise roughly an eighth of the sample. The sample was unsorted PBMCs, taken 6.9 years after starting antiretroviral therapy. The receptors were sampled from a man aged 50 or older with HIV.

CDR3 DNA: TGTGCCATCAGTGAGGGGGACAGGGGAGATTATGGCTACACCTTC. Translated: CAISEGDRGDYGYTF. V gene TRBV10-3 combines with J gene TRBJ1-2, with 10 nucleotides matching TRBD1. The CDR3 is 15 residues long. After removal of 2 bases from V and 5 bases from J, the junction contained 5 bases not matched to a gene. The germline V gene encodes CDR1 ENHRY and CDR2 SYGVKD.

This chain joins TRBV29-1 and TRBJ1-1; D remains ambiguous. The germline V and J ends were trimmed by 6 bases and 3 bases, with 17 bases remaining between them. In germline, CDR1 is SQVTM, CDR2 ANQGSEA. This CDR3 contains 14 residues. CDR3 coding DNA: TGCAGCGTCGTTACGTGGGCCGGGGACACTGAAGCTTTCTTT. Translating gives CSVVTWAGDTEAFF. The complete variable domain, with remaining parts taken from reference TRBV29-1 and TRBJ1-1, reads SAVISQKPSRDICQRGTSLTIQCQVDSQVTMMFWYRQQPGQSLTLIATANQGSEATYESGFVIDKFPISRPNLTFSTLTVSNMSPEDSSIYLCSVVTWAGDTEAFFGQGTRLTVV.

The rearrangement uses TRBV29-1 and TRBJ2-5; TRBD1 agrees at 7 bases. V dropped 1 base and J dropped 6; count of bases not matched to a gene: 11. The CDR3 length is 15 residues. Germline V gene lookup returns CDR1 SQVTM and CDR2 ANQGSEA. In DNA form, the CDR3 reads TGCAGCGTTGAAGGATTTGGAGCAGGGGGAAAGACCCAGTACTTC. Its protein is CSVEGFGAGGKTQYF. Supplemented by reference TRBV29-1 and TRBJ2-5, the full variable domain reads SAVISQKPSRDICQRGTSLTIQCQVDSQVTMMFWYRQQPGQSLTLIATANQGSEATYESGFVIDKFPISRPNLTFSTLTVSNMSPEDSSIYLCSVEGFGAGGKTQYFGPGTRLLVL.

This clone counts as large. The chain carries TRBV2 and TRBJ2-7, with 9 bases lining up with TRBD1. The CDR3 has 14 amino acids. J lost 2 bases, V lost 7 bases, and 6 bases had no gene match. Germline CDR1 is SNHLY and CDR2 is FYNNEI. The DNA of the CDR3 is TGTGCCAGCATGGGGGGACAGGGTCCCTACGAGCAGTACTTC. It translates to CASMGGQGPYEQYF.

The chain has TRBV28 and TRBJ1-2; D gene uncertain. CDR3 length: 11 amino acids. CDR1 and CDR2 (germline): MDHEN, SYDVKM. V gave up 6 bases and J gave up 7 bases, with 9 bases separating them. The CDR3 region has the DNA TGTGCCAGCAGGCTAGGCGGTGGCTACACCTTC. Translation gives CASRLGGGYTF.

The chain carries TRBV27 and TRBJ1-5; the D is unclear. From germline, CDR1 is MNHEY and CDR2 SMNVEV (reference sequence). V was clipped by 2 bases and J by 4 bases, with 6 bases between them. The CDR3 loop spans 13 amino acids. The CDR3 sequence is CASSLSMNQPQHF. The CDR3 bases are TGTGCCAGCAGTTTAAGTATGAATCAGCCCCAGCATTTT.

V gene TRBV5-5 combines with J gene TRBJ2-7; tentatively, D is TRBD2 (6 bases). Germline assignment: CDR1 SGHKS and CDR2 YYEKEE (reference sequence). The CDR3 covers 15 residues. With 2 bases removed from V and 3 bases from J, the gap between germline ends came to 15 bases. The CDR3 loop is CASSFEGGKGYEQYF. The CDR3, as DNA: TGTGCCAGCAGCTTCGAAGGCGGGAAGGGCTACGAGCAGTACTTC.

The chain's CDR3 is CASSYSGDVNLFF. The CDR3 DNA is TGTGCCAGCAGTTACAGTGGGGATGTTAACCTGTTTTTT. This sequence joins TRBV6-5 and TRBJ1-4; D not resolved. This CDR3 is built from 13 residues. From germline, CDR1 is MNHEY and CDR2 SVGAGI. V gave up 2 bases and J gave up 14 bases, with 15 bases separating them.

The chain employs TRBV7-9 and TRBJ2-1, with 13 nucleotides matching TRBD2. The CDR3 runs to 17 residues. Germline-derived CDR1 and CDR2 are SEHNR and FQNEAQ (reference sequence). V was pared by 5 bases and J by 6 bases, with 10 bases of the junction left unmatched. CDR3 loop: CASSPNPGTSGVNEQFF. In DNA, the CDR3 is TGTGCCAGCAGCCCCAATCCCGGGACTAGCGGGGTCAATGAGCAGTTCTTC.

This clone showed up just a few times. This rearrangement joins TRBV9 to TRBJ2-7, with unresolved D. Trimming pared 1 base from V and 5 bases from J, leaving 10 bases between. This CDR3 region has 13 residues. CDR1 and CDR2 from the germline V gene are SGDLS and YYNGEE. Here the CDR3 reads CASSVRNIHEQYF. The CDR3 DNA is TGTGCCAGCAGCGTACGCAATATCCACGAGCAGTACTTC. The entire variable domain, with the rest obtained from reference TRBV9 and TRBJ2-7, is as follows: DSGVTQTPKHLITATGQRVTLRCSPRSGDLSVYWYQQSLDQGLQFLIQYYNGEERAKGNILERFSAQQFPDLHSELNLSSLELGDSALYFCASSVRNIHEQYFGPGTRLTVT.

V gene TRBV27 combines with J gene TRBJ2-3; TRBD2 aligns across 8 bases. In germline, CDR1 is MNHEY, CDR2 SMNVEV (reference sequence). The junction had 8 bases not matched to a gene; V was cut back by 8 bases and J by 7 bases. The CDR3 covers 13 residues. CDR3 nucleotide sequence: TGTGCCAGCGCCCCGGGACTAGGTTATACGCAGTATTTT. Translation: CASAPGLGYTQYF.

This clone is medium-sized (0.01 to 0.1%). Within the sample, other DNA sequences also encode this same CDR3. This chain joins TRBV9 and TRBJ2-1; D unresolved. The CDR3 sequence is 13 residues long. V lost 0 bases to trimming and J lost 2 bases, with 3 bases between them. Germline CDR1 SGDLS, CDR2 YYNGEE. DNA of the CDR3: TGTGCCAGCAGCGTAGGAGCCTACAATGAGCAGTTCTTC. It yields the protein CASSVGAYNEQFF.

The genes are TRBV30 and TRBJ2-2; 10 bases are a match to TRBD1. The CDR3 extends over 16 amino acids. V shed 1 base, J shed 6 bases, and the junction held 8 bases outside the gene matches. The germline V gene has CDR1 GTSNPN and CDR2 SVGIG (reference sequence). CDR3 region: CAWSGGLTGGPGELFF. The CDR3 bases are TGTGCCTGGAGTGGGGGGTTGACAGGGGGCCCCGGGGAGCTGTTTTTT.